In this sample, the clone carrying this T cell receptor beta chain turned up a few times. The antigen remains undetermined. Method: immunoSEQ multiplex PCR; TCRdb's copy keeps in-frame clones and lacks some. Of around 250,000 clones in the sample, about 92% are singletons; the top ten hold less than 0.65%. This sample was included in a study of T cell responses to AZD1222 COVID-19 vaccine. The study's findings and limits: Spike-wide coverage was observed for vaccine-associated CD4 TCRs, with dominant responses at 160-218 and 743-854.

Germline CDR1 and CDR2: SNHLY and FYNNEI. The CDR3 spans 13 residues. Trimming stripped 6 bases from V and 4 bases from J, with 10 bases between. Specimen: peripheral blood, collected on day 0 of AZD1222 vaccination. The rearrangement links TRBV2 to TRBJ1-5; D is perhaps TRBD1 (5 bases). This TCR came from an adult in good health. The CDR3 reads CASRDNGNQPQHF. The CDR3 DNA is TGTGCCAGCAGGGACAATGGGAATCAGCCCCAGCATTTT.